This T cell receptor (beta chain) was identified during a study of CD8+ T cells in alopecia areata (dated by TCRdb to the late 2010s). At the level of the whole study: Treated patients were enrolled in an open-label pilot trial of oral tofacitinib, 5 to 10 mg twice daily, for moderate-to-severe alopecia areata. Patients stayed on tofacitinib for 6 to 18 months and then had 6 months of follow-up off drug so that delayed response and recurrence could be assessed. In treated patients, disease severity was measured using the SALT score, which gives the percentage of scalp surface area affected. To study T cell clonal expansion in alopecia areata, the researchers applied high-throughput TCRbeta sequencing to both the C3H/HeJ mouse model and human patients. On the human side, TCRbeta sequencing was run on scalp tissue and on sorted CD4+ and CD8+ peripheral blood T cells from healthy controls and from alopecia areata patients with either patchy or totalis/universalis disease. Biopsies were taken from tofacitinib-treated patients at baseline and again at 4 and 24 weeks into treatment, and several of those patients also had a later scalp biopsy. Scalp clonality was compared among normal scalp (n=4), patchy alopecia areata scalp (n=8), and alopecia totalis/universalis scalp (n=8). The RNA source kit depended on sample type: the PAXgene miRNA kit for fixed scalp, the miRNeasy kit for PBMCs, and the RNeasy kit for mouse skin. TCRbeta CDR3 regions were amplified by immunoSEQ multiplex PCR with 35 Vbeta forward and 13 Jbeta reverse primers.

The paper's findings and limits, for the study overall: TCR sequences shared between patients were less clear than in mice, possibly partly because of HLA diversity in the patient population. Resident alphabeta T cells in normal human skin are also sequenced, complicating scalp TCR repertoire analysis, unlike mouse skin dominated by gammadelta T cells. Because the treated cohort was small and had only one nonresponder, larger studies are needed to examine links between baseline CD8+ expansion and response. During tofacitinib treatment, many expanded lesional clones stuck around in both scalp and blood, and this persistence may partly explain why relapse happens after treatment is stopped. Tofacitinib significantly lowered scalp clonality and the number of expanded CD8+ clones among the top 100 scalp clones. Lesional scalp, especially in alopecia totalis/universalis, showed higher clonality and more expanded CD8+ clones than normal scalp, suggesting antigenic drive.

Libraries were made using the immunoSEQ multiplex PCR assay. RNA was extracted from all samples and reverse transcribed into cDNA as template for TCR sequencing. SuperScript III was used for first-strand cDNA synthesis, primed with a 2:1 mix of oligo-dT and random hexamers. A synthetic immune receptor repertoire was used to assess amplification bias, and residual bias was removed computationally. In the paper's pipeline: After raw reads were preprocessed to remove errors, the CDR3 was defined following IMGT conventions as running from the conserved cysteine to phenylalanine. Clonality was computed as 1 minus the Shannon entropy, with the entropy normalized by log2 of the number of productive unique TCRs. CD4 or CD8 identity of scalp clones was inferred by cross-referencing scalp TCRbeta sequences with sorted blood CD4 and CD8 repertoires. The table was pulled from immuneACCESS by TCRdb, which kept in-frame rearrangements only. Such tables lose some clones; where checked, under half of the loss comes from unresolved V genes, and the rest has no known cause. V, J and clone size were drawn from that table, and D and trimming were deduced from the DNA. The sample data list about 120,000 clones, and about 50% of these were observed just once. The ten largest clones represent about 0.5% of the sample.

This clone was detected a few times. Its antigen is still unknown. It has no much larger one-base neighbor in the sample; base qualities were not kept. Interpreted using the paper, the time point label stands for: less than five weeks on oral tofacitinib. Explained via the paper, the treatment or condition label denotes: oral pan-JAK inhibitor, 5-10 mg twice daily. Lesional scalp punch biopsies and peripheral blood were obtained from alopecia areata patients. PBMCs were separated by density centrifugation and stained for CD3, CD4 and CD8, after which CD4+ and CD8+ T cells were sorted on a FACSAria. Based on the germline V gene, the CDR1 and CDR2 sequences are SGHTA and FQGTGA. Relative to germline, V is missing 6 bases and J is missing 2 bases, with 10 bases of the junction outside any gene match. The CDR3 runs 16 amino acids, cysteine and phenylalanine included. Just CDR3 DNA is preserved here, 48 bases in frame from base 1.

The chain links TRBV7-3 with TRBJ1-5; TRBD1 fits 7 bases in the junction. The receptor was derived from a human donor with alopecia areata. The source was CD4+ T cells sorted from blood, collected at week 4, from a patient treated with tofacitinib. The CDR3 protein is CASRQEQGWRNQPQHF. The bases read TGTGCCAGCAGGCAAGAACAGGGGTGGCGCAATCAGCCCCAGCATTTT.